This paragraph covers one TCR beta chain sequence. Its antigen is not known. The data are from a study of identical twins. The study, taken as a whole, reports: The study drew conclusions from cross-sectional statistical analysis, not from following the same donors. The more abundant beta clonotypes in cord blood had fewer insertions, and memory repertoires did not show this. Invariant MAIT and iNKT cells may have partly biased zero-insertion analyses.

The CDR3 totals 12 residues. Germline V gene lookup returns CDR1 SGHTA and CDR2 FQGTGA. V was shortened by 5 bases and J by 9 bases, with 11 bases between the two germline ends. Template switching created a universal primer site, and the cDNA included unique molecular identifiers. One entry per CDR3 protein, called by TCRdb with MiXCR from the 5' RACE reads. The sample lists a few hundred thousand distinct CDR3 sequences; about 13% were seen once. These same records also appear under a second study, on yellow fever vaccine responses in identical twins.

J is TRBJ2-1 and V is TRBV7-3; D is possibly TRBD2 (6 bases). Sequenced input: memory (CD45RO+) T cells sorted from blood. This TCR was sampled from a young woman in good health. For the CDR3, the DNA is TGTGCCAGCAGCCCCACGGGGGTTGAGCAGTTCTTC. Encoded protein: CASSPTGVEQFF.